The clone carrying this T cell receptor (beta chain) showed up many times. CDR1 is DFQATT, CDR2 SNEGSKA, per germline (reference sequence). CDR3 length: 17 residues. Trimming removed 6 bases from V and 3 bases from J; junction bases left unmatched: 11. This sample was included in a study of identical twins. TCRdb fed the 5' RACE reads into MiXCR, producing one record per CDR3 protein. The data show around 220,000 distinct CDR3 sequences, roughly 10% seen once. The donors were all healthy and Caucasian. Sequenced input: memory T cells sorted from blood. This receptor was identified in a man aged 45 to 65 in good health. This chain connects TRBV20-1 to TRBJ2-2; 12 bases are a match to TRBD1. The CDR3 is CSATGTGGAWDTGELFF. CDR3 in DNA: TGCAGTGCCACCGGGACAGGGGGCGCCTGGGACACCGGGGAGCTGTTTTTT.